One and the same sample provided the 16 T cell receptor beta chains below, sequenced in a study of cytomegalovirus exposure and HLA in healthy donors. TCRdb's copy holds only in-frame clones and misses some; the assay was immunoSEQ multiplex PCR. Here the sample spans about 340,000 clones, 75% to 90% being singletons. The sample consisted of PBMCs. These receptors all stem from a woman aged 18-35 years in good health and CMV-seronegative.

This chain joins TRBV7-3 and TRBJ1-1; possibly TRBD1 for D (5 bases). Trimming took 6 bases from V and 3 from J, leaving 17 bases between them. Germline CDR1 and CDR2: SGHTA and FQGTGA. The CDR3 totals 15 residues. The CDR3 DNA reads TGTGCCAGCAGGAATACCGGGACTGAGTACACTGAAGCTTTCTTT. The encoded protein is CASRNTGTEYTEAFF.

The chain couples TRBV23-1 to TRBJ1-1; the match to TRBD1 covers 9 bases. TRBV23-1 is sorted into the ORF group, with uncertain function. The CDR3 contains 13 residues. J lost 5 bases, V lost 8 bases, and 6 bases had no gene match. The CDR3 bases are TGCGCCAGCGGGACAGGGCCGGGGACTGAAGCTTTCTTT. This gives the protein CASGTGPGTEAFF.

V usage is TRBV6-4 and J usage is TRBJ2-1; TRBD2 aligns across 13 bases. This CDR3 is 16 amino acids long. The V gene's germline CDR1 is MRHNA and CDR2 SNTAGT. J was trimmed by 0 bases and V by 4 bases; bases with no gene match: 0. CDR3 amino acids: CASSGTSGSSYNEQFF. CDR3 coding DNA: TGTGCCAGCAGTGGGACTAGCGGGAGCTCCTACAATGAGCAGTTCTTC.

J is TRBJ1-5 and V is TRBV5-1; D remains unclear. Germline-derived CDR1 and CDR2 are SGHRS and YFSETQ. Between the trimmed V and J ends, which lost 0 bases and 0 bases, there was a span of 13 bases. This CDR3 is 17 amino acids long. As DNA, the CDR3 is TGCGCCAGCAGCTTGGGGGCAGATCTCGGTAGCAATCAGCCCCAGCATTTT. Its translation: CASSLGADLGSNQPQHF.

This clone has a count of ten or more. V gene TRBV6-6 combines with J gene TRBJ1-2; D gene ambiguous. Germline V gene sequence: CDR1 MNHNY, CDR2 SVGAGI (reference sequence). V shed 5 bases and J shed 9 bases, with 13 bases lying between them. The CDR3 spans 12 residues. The CDR3 loop is CASSPERRSYTF. CDR3 nucleotides: TGTGCCAGCAGTCCGGAGCGGAGAAGCTACACCTTC.

V usage is TRBV7-9 and J usage is TRBJ2-7; 7 bases agree with TRBD1. V was clipped by 5 bases and J by 7 bases; unmatched bases: 8. This CDR3 is built from 13 residues. Germline V gene data show CDR1 as SEHNR and CDR2 as FQNEAQ (reference sequence). The DNA of the CDR3 is TGTGCCAGCAGCCAAGGGGGCGTTTCGGAGCAGTACTTC. Amino acid sequence: CASSQGGVSEQYF.

This chain joins TRBV7-2 and TRBJ2-1, with 12 bases matching TRBD2. Germline trimming cut 8 bases from V and 8 bases from J; bases unmatched to any gene: 10. Germline loops: CDR1 SGHTA, CDR2 FQGNSA. The CDR3 has 15 amino acids. CDR3 bases: TGTGCCAGCGGGAGACTAGCGGGAGAGGGGGATGAGCAGTTCTTC. This translates into CASGRLAGEGDEQFF.

The CDR3 reads CASSIGQSRPQHF. In nucleotides, the CDR3 is TGTGCCAGTAGTATAGGACAGTCCCGGCCCCAGCATTTT. The rearrangement joins TRBV19 to TRBJ1-5, with D possibly TRBD1 on 5 matching bases. The CDR3 is made up of 13 amino acids. CDR1 is LNHDA and CDR2 is SQIVND in the germline V gene (reference sequence). Trimming cost V 1 base and J 9 bases, with 10 bases left between them.

V and J are TRBV6-1 and TRBJ2-7; a possible D gene is TRBD2 (5 bases). V lost 0 bases, J lost 7 bases, and 13 bases lay in between. CDR1 and CDR2 from the germline V gene are MNHNS and SASEGT. The CDR3 is 14 amino acids. Here the CDR3 DNA reads TGTGCCAGCAGTGAAGCTGTTAGCGTGGGTGAGCAGTACTTC. It yields the protein CASSEAVSVGEQYF.

The chain combines TRBV18 with TRBJ1-5; no definite D call. In germline, CDR1 is KGHSH, CDR2 LQKENI. CDR3 size: 13 residues. V was clipped by 4 bases and J by 3 bases, with 7 bases between them. The CDR3 DNA is TGTGCCAGCTCACGGCGGAACAATCAGCCCCAGCATTTT. Protein product: CASSRRNNQPQHF. The variable domain in full, with the rest retrieved from reference TRBV18 and TRBJ1-5, is NAGVMQNPRHLVRRRGQEARLRCSPMKGHSHVYWYRQLPEEGLKFMVYLQKENIIDESGMPKERFSAEFPKEGPSILRIQQVVRGDSAAYFCASSRRNNQPQHFGDGTRLSIL.

In nucleotides, the CDR3 is TGCGCCAGCAGCTCGAAGGGGGGTCACCAGGGGGGTTCCTACGAGCAGTACTTC. Translating gives CASSSKGGHQGGSYEQYF. The gene calls are TRBV5-1 and TRBJ2-7; tentative D call: TRBD1 (7 bases). Germline V gives CDR1 SGHRS, CDR2 YFSETQ. With 3 bases removed from V and 1 base from J, the gap between germline ends came to 23 bases. This CDR3 has 18 amino acids. Full variable domain (rest looked up from reference TRBV5-1 and TRBJ2-7): KAGVTQTPRYLIKTRGQQVTLSCSPISGHRSVSWYQQTPGQGLQFLFEYFSETQRNKGNFPGRFSGRQFSNSRSEMNVSTLELGDSALYLCASSSKGGHQGGSYEQYFGPGTRLTVT.

As concerns this clone: Different DNA sequences within this sample yield the same CDR3. This chain links TRBV11-3 with TRBJ2-7; 10 nucleotides line up with TRBD2. The germline CDR1 and CDR2 sequences are SGHNT and YENEEA. The ends lost 1 base at V and 3 bases at J; junction bases unmatched: 3. This CDR3 comprises 15 residues. CDR3 nucleotides: TGTGCCAGCAGCTTAGGGACTAGCGGAAGCTACGAGCAGTACTTC. This encodes CASSLGTSGSYEQYF.

The rearrangement joins TRBV15 to TRBJ2-7; 9 nucleotides line up with TRBD1. Germline V gives CDR1 LNHNV, CDR2 YYDKDF (reference sequence). J lost 6 bases, V lost 5 bases, and 11 bases had no gene match. CDR3 length equals 15 residues. The CDR3 sequence: CATSFSPGTGTEQYF. The DNA for the CDR3 is TGTGCCACCAGCTTTTCCCCCGGGACAGGGACCGAGCAGTACTTC.

The V call is TRBV11-2, the J call TRBJ1-5, with TRBD1 matching over 8 bases. Germline V gene sequence: CDR1 SGHAT, CDR2 FQNNGV. The ends lost 5 bases at V and 4 bases at J; junction bases unmatched: 4. The CDR3 has 14 amino acids. This CDR3 reads CASSDRGINQPQHF. The CDR3 region has the DNA TGTGCCAGCAGCGACAGGGGAATTAATCAGCCCCAGCATTTT.

This clone was seen a few times. V and J are TRBV27 and TRBJ2-7; TRBD2 matches 11 bases. The CDR3 contains 15 residues. V lost 2 bases and J lost 6; bases outside the gene matches: 6. Germline CDR1 reads MNHEY; CDR2 reads SMNVEV (reference sequence). CDR3 sequence: CASSLQTSGILEQYF. For the CDR3, the DNA is TGTGCCAGCAGTTTACAGACTAGCGGGATCCTCGAGCAGTACTTC.

CDR3 sequence: CASTGDSYEQYF. The CDR3, as DNA: TGTGCCAGCACCGGGGACAGTTACGAGCAGTACTTC. V and J are TRBV2 and TRBJ2-7, with 7 bases fitting TRBD1. Trimming at V came to 7 bases and at J to 4 bases, leaving 4 bases not matched to a gene. Germline CDR1 reads SNHLY; CDR2 reads FYNNEI. The CDR3 is made up of 12 amino acids. The full variable domain, in which reference TRBV2 and TRBJ2-7 provide the parts outside the CDR3, is EPEVTQTPSHQVTQMGQEVILRCVPISNHLYFYWYRQILGQKVEFLVSFYNNEISEKSEIFDDQFSVERPDGSNFTLKIRSTKLEDSAMYFCASTGDSYEQYFGPGTRLTVT.